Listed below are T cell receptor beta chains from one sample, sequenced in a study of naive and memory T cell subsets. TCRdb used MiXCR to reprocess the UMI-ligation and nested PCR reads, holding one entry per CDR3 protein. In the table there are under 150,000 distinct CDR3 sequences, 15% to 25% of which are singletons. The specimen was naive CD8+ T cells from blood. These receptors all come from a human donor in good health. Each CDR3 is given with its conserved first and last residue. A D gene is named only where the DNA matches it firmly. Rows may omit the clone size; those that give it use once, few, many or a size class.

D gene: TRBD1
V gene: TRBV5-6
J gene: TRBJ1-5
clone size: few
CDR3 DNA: TGTGCCAGCAGCTTAACAGGGGGCGAGCCCCAGCATTTT
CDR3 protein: CASSLTGGEPQHF

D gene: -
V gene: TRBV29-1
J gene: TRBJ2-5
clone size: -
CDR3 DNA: TGCAGCGTTGAGACGGGGGCGGGAGTACGCCAAGAGACCCAGTACTTC
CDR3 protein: CSVETGAGVRQETQYF

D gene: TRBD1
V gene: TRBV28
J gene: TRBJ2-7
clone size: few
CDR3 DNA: TGTGCCAGCACCGGGACAGGGAGACCGGAGCAGTACTTC
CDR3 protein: CASTGTGRPEQYF

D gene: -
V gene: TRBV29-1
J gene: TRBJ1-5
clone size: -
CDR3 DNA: TGCAGCGTGGGGGGGGGCACTCATCAGCCCCAGCATTTT
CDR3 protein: CSVGGGTHQPQHF

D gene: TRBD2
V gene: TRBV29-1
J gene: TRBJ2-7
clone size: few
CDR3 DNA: TGCAGCGGCTATAGCGGGAGGGTAAACGAGCAGTACTTC
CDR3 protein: CSGYSGRVNEQYF

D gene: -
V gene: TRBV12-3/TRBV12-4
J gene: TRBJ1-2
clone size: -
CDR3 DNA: TGTGCCAGCAGTTACAGGGAAGAAGGTGGCTACACCTTC
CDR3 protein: CASSYREEGGYTF

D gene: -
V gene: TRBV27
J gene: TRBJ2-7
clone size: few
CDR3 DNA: TGTGCCACCCGGAGGGCCCACTCCTACGAGCAGTACTTC
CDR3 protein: CATRRAHSYEQYF

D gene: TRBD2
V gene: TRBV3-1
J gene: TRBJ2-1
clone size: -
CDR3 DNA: TGTGCCAGCAGCCAACTGCTAGCGGGAGAACATGAGCAGTTCTTC
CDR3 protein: CASSQLLAGEHEQFF

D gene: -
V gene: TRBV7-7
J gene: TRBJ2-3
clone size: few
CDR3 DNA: TGTGCTAGCAGCCCAGGATGGGTAGATACGCAGTATTTT
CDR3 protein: CASSPGWVDTQYF

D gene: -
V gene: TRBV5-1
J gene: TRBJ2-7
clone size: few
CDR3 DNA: TGCGCCAGCAGCTTGGCCCCAGCCCTTCCCGCCTACGAGCAGTACTTC
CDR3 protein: CASSLAPALPAYEQYF

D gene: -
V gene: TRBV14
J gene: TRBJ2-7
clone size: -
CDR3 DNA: TGTGCCAGCAGCCAAGAGTACGAGCAGTACTTC
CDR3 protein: CASSQEYEQYF

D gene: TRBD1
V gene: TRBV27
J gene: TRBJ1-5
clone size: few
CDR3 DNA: TGTGCCAGCAGTTCGACAGGGCCTAGCAATCAGCCCCAGCATTTT
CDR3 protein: CASSSTGPSNQPQHF

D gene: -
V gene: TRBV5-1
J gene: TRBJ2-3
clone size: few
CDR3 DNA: TGCGCCAGCAGCTTGGAACAGGAGGTCACAGATACGCAGTATTTT
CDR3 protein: CASSLEQEVTDTQYF

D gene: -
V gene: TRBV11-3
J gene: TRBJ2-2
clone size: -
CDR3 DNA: TGTGCCAGCAGTTCGACAGGAGGAGGCGGGGAGCTGTTTTTT
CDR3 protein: CASSSTGGGGELFF

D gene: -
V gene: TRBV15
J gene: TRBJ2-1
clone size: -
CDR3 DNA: TGTGCCACCAGCAGATCCAGAAGCTCCTACAATGAGCAGTTCTTC
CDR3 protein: CATSRSRSSYNEQFF

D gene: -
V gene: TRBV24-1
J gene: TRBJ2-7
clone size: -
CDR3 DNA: TGTGCCACCAGTGATGTCAATTACGAGCAGTACTTC
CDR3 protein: CATSDVNYEQYF

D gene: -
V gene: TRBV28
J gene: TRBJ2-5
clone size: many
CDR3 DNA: TGTGCCAGCAGTTTTAGTGTTGAAGAGACCCAGTACTTC
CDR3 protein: CASSFSVEETQYF

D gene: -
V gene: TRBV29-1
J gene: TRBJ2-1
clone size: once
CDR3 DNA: TGCAGCGTTGTCTGGTCTAAGGGATTCAATGAGCAGTTCTTC
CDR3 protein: CSVVWSKGFNEQFF

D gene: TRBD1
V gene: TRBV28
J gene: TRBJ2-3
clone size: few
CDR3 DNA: TGTGCCAGCAACACGGGACAGTACCCAGATACGCAGTATTTT
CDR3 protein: CASNTGQYPDTQYF

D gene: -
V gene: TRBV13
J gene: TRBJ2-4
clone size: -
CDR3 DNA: TGTGCCAGCAGCTCCACCCCAGCCTTCAAAAACATTCAGTACTTC
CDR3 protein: CASSSTPAFKNIQYF

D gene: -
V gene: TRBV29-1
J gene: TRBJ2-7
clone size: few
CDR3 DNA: TGCAGCGTTGAGACGGGGAGTCCGCGCGAGCAGTACTTC
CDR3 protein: CSVETGSPREQYF

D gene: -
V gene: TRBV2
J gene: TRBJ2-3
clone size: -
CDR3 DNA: TGTGCCAGCGATGTCACAGATACGCAGTATTTT
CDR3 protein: CASDVTDTQYF